This T cell receptor beta chain was identified during a study of T cells in Graves' hyperthyroidism and ophthalmopathy. This CDR3 comprises 15 residues. Germline V CDR1 and CDR2: SGHRS, YFSETQ. V dropped 7 bases and J dropped 3; count of bases not matched to a gene: 7. Using RNA transcripts as the source, TCR beta CDR3 regions were amplified. When the TCR CDR3 underwent first-round RT-PCR, the HTBI primer set was used. TCRdb analysed the multiplex PCR reads with MiXCR anew, one entry per CDR3 protein. The data contain about 59,000 distinct CDR3 sequences, roughly half of them singletons. Patients showing uncontrolled infection, other autoimmune disease, pregnancy or lactation were ineligible.

The rearrangement joins TRBV5-1 to TRBJ2-7, with 13 bases lining up with TRBD2. Sequences were obtained from blood. The sequence came from an older woman with Graves' ophthalmopathy. DNA for the CDR3: TGCGCCAGCTGTCCCGGGACTAGCGGGGACTACGAGCAGTACTTC. Residues: CASCPGTSGDYEQYF.